The 30 T cell receptor beta chains presented below share a single source sample, sequenced in a study of OX40 agonist ivuxolimab in advanced cancers. Library construction relied on the immunoSEQ multiplex PCR assay. TCRdb holds this immuneACCESS table with in-frame rearrangements only. Some clones are missing; in checked studies, unresolved V genes explain under half, and the rest has no known cause. The sample table holds about 59,000 clones, of which around 90% were seen once. The ten most abundant clones make up 12% of the sample. The sequences come from CD4+ or CD8+ T cells sorted from blood, collected in a trial of the OX40 agonist ivuxolimab. The origin of the receptors is an adult with an advanced solid tumor such as melanoma, head and neck, liver or kidney cancer.

The J gene is TRBJ1-2, the V gene TRBV4-1; no definite D call. Germline CDR1 and CDR2: MGHRA and YSYEKL. CDR3 length equals 19 residues. V was trimmed by 2 bases and J by 4 bases, leaving 26 bases between them. CDR3 sequence: CASSQTIVGGEVGSYGYTF. In DNA form, the CDR3 reads TGCGCCAGCAGCCAAACGATCGTCGGTGGGGAAGTTGGTTCCTATGGCTACACCTTC.

CDR3 loop: CASSLDPSGGIGYGYTF. The CDR3, as DNA: TGTGCCAGCAGCTTAGATCCCAGTGGGGGGATCGGCTATGGCTACACCTTC. V gene TRBV11-2 combines with J gene TRBJ1-2; D perhaps matches TRBD1 (5 bases). The V and J ends lost 0 bases and 4 bases respectively, with 18 bases between them. Germline lookup yields CDR1 SGHAT and CDR2 FQNNGV. The CDR3 length is 17 residues.

This clone was observed once. The rearrangement uses TRBV4-1 and TRBJ2-7; D is uncertain. Germline loops: CDR1 MGHRA, CDR2 YSYEKL. This CDR3 region has 14 residues. Deletions cut 0 bases from V and 2 bases from J, with 8 bases between. CDR3 residues: CASSQESFAYEQYF. DNA of the CDR3: TGCGCCAGCAGCCAAGAGTCCTTTGCCTACGAGCAGTACTTC.

Turning to this clone: Other nucleotide sequences from this sample produce the same CDR3. V gene TRBV28 combines with J gene TRBJ2-7; 10 bases align to TRBD1. The CDR3 length is 15 residues. Germline V gives CDR1 MDHEN, CDR2 SYDVKM. V lost 5 bases, J lost 2 bases, and 6 bases stayed unmatched. The CDR3 spells CASSSPGQGTYEQYF. Written as DNA, the CDR3 is TGTGCCAGCAGTAGCCCGGGACAGGGGACCTACGAGCAGTACTTC.

The rearrangement joins TRBV12-2 to TRBJ1-3. TRBV12-2 is assigned pseudogene status. This CDR3 region has 18 residues. CDR3 amino acids: CASRLAGGRYHSGNTIYF. The CDR3 DNA reads TGTGCAAGTCGCTTAGCCGGGGGTAGGTACCACTCTGGAAACACCATATATTTT.

This chain joins TRBV5-5 and TRBJ2-5; D call uncertain. There are 13 residues in the CDR3. V was cut by 0 bases and J by 3 bases, with 6 bases left in between. CDR1 and CDR2 (germline): SGHKS, YYEKEE (reference sequence). Written as DNA, the CDR3 is TGTGCCAGCAGCTTGGAACCAAAAGAGACCCAGTACTTC. This sequence encodes CASSLEPKETQYF.

The chain joins TRBV15 to TRBJ1-5; tentative D call: TRBD1 (6 bases). Trimming cost V 0 bases and J 4 bases, with 10 bases left between them. The CDR3 consists of 15 residues. The germline gives CDR1 LNHNV, CDR2 YYDKDF (reference sequence). CDR3 nucleotides: TGTGCCACCAGCAGAGATGCAGGGGTAAATCAGCCCCAGCATTTT. Translated: CATSRDAGVNQPQHF.

The rearrangement joins TRBV15 to TRBJ2-1, with 9 bases lining up with TRBD2. The CDR3 has 15 residues. CDR1 and CDR2 (germline): LNHNV, YYDKDF (reference sequence). Unmatched junction bases numbered 5, after V lost 5 bases and J lost 3 bases. The DNA for the CDR3 is TGTGCCACCAGCTGGGGACTAGCAGACTACAATGAGCAGTTCTTC. Translation gives CATSWGLADYNEQFF.

The V call is TRBV2, the J call TRBJ2-7, with D perhaps TRBD2 (6 bases). The CDR3 has 14 residues. The V end lost 7 bases, the J end lost 3 bases, and 16 bases lay between the germline ends. Germline V gene lookup returns CDR1 SNHLY and CDR2 FYNNEI. The chain's CDR3 is CASIFGGMHYEQYF. The CDR3 region has the DNA TGTGCCAGCATCTTCGGCGGGATGCACTACGAGCAGTACTTC.

The rearrangement joins TRBV6-1 to TRBJ2-7; 8 positions agree with TRBD1. The CDR3 length is 13 residues. The ends lost 5 bases at V and 4 bases at J; junction bases unmatched: 4. Germline V gives CDR1 MNHNS, CDR2 SASEGT. Written as DNA, the CDR3 is TGTGCCAGCAGTAGCAGGACAGGGTACGAGCAGTACTTC. It codes for CASSSRTGYEQYF.

J is TRBJ2-7 and V is TRBV7-9; no reliable D call. Between the trimmed V and J ends, which lost 5 bases and 2 bases, there was a span of 13 bases. The CDR3 has 14 residues. Germline V CDR1 and CDR2: SEHNR, FQNEAQ (reference sequence). The CDR3: CASSQDRQTYEQYF. Here the CDR3 DNA reads TGTGCCAGCAGCCAAGATAGGCAGACCTACGAGCAGTACTTC.

J is TRBJ2-1 and V is TRBV7-2, with unresolved D. V dropped 5 bases and J dropped 3 bases, with 14 bases sitting between them. The CDR3 sequence is 15 residues long. The V gene's germline CDR1 is SGHTA and CDR2 FQGNSA. The CDR3 is CASSTEGRDYNEQFF. In DNA, the CDR3 is TGTGCCAGCAGCACTGAAGGAAGGGACTACAATGAGCAGTTCTTC.

This clone was seen only once. The chain couples TRBV27 to TRBJ2-7; D may be TRBD1 (6 bases). Germline assignment: CDR1 MNHEY and CDR2 SMNVEV (reference sequence). Trimming took off 0 bases at V and 3 bases at J, with 15 bases between the two ends. CDR3 size: 16 residues. CDR3 sequence (DNA): TGTGCCAGCAGTTTATCGGGGCAGTCCAGGGGCTACGAGCAGTACTTC. This gives the protein CASSLSGQSRGYEQYF.

The chain joins TRBV7-6 to TRBJ2-2; D remains ambiguous. CDR3 length: 12 amino acids. Germline CDR1 is SGHVS and CDR2 is FNYEAQ. Deletions cut 5 bases from V and 6 bases from J, with 7 bases between. The DNA for the CDR3 is TGTGCCAGCAGCCCCCCTTCCGGGGAGCTGTTTTTT. Amino acid sequence: CASSPPSGELFF.

The rearrangement uses TRBV15 and TRBJ2-7; 9 bases agree with TRBD1. Germline trimming cut 1 base from V and 4 bases from J; bases unmatched to any gene: 8. Germline V gene lookup returns CDR1 LNHNV and CDR2 YYDKDF (reference sequence). The CDR3 has 16 amino acids. DNA of the CDR3: TGTGCCACCAGCAGAGCGAGGGACAGGGTAAAATACGAGCAGTACTTC. Translating it yields CATSRARDRVKYEQYF.

The J gene is TRBJ2-7, the V gene TRBV4-1; D is possibly TRBD1 (6 bases). Trimming shortened V by 0 bases and J by 4 bases, and 16 bases separated the two germline ends. The V gene's germline CDR1 is MGHRA and CDR2 YSYEKL. The length of the CDR3 is 16 residues. CDR3 sequence (DNA): TGCGCCAGCAGCCAAGAACAGTCAGGGGCATTGTACGAGCAGTACTTC. Translating gives CASSQEQSGALYEQYF.

This clone occurred once. The V and J genes are TRBV9 and TRBJ2-5; D might be TRBD2 (6 bases). The CDR3 has 16 residues. Trimming stripped 4 bases from V and 0 bases from J, with 16 bases between. The V gene's germline CDR1 is SGDLS and CDR2 YYNGEE. CDR3 in amino acids: CASSNPPEGDQETQYF. The DNA of the CDR3 is TGTGCCAGCAGCAATCCCCCGGAGGGAGACCAAGAGACCCAGTACTTC.

A few counts support this clone. This sequence joins TRBV27 and TRBJ2-7; perhaps TRBD2 as D (5 bases). V was clipped by 4 bases and J by 3 bases, with 10 bases between them. From germline, CDR1 is MNHEY and CDR2 SMNVEV (reference sequence). This CDR3 has 13 amino acids. CDR3 in amino acids: CASSSRTHYEQYF. In DNA, the CDR3 is TGTGCCAGCAGTTCCAGGACTCACTACGAGCAGTACTTC.

The chain carries TRBV9 and TRBJ2-1; TRBD2 matches at 8 bases. Germline V gene sequence: CDR1 SGDLS, CDR2 YYNGEE. CDR3 length: 15 amino acids. V dropped 0 bases and J dropped 2; count of bases not matched to a gene: 1. CDR3: CASSVEREPYNEQFF. The DNA for the CDR3 is TGTGCCAGCAGCGTAGAGCGGGAGCCCTACAATGAGCAGTTCTTC.

In DNA, the CDR3 is TGTGCCAGCAGCTCAATTGTGGCAGGACAAAGCTCCTACAATGAGCAGTTCTTC. It is translated as CASSSIVAGQSSYNEQFF. This chain connects TRBV7-9 to TRBJ2-1, with D possibly being TRBD1 (5 bases). V was trimmed by 4 bases and J by 0 bases, leaving 19 bases between them. The CDR3 consists of 18 residues. Germline CDR1 SEHNR, CDR2 FQNEAQ (reference sequence).

The CDR3 DNA reads TGTGCCAGCAGCTTCGTAGCGGGAGGGGCCGGGGAGCTGTTTTTT. Translating it yields CASSFVAGGAGELFF. The V gene is TRBV7-9, the J gene TRBJ2-2, with 11 nucleotides matching TRBD2. V trimming: 3 bases; J trimming: 6 bases; junction bases outside the gene matches: 3. The length of the CDR3 is 15 residues. Germline CDR1 is SEHNR and CDR2 is FQNEAQ (reference sequence).

This clone was counted once. The chain links TRBV2 to TRBJ2-3, with D perhaps matching TRBD1 or TRBD2 (5 bases each). Germline V gene data show CDR1 as SNHLY and CDR2 as FYNNEI. The CDR3 is 15 residues long. V lost 5 bases to trimming and J lost 1 base, with 13 bases between them. The CDR3 DNA reads as TGTGCCAGCAGTCCAGGGCCCGGGGGCACAGATACGCAGTATTTT. This gives the protein CASSPGPGGTDTQYF.

The chain links TRBV7-9 to TRBJ1-3; TRBD1 might be the D (5 bases). CDR1 is SEHNR, CDR2 FQNEAQ, per germline (reference sequence). The CDR3 contains 16 residues. Trimming removed 0 bases from V and 0 bases from J, with 9 bases in between. In nucleotides, the CDR3 is TGTGCCAGCAGCTTAGCGCGAGGGGTCTCTGGAAACACCATATATTTT. The encoded protein is CASSLARGVSGNTIYF. Looking up the rest from reference TRBV7-9 and TRBJ1-3 gives the full variable domain: DTGVSQNPRHKITKRGQNVTFRCDPISEHNRLYWYRQTLGQGPEFLTYFQNEAQLEKSRLLSDRFSAERPKGSFSTLEIQRTEQGDSAMYLCASSLARGVSGNTIYFGEGSWLTVV.

The rearrangement links TRBV7-9 to TRBJ2-5; 9 bases agree with TRBD2. After removal of 5 bases from V and 6 bases from J, the junction contained 7 bases not matched to a gene. From germline, CDR1 is SEHNR and CDR2 FQNEAQ (reference sequence). This CDR3 comprises 14 residues. CDR3 in DNA: TGTGCCAGCAGCGCTAGCGGGACTCGCCAGACCCAGTACTTC. This translates into CASSASGTRQTQYF. Variable domain in full (rest from reference TRBV7-9 and TRBJ2-5): DTGVSQNPRHKITKRGQNVTFRCDPISEHNRLYWYRQTLGQGPEFLTYFQNEAQLEKSRLLSDRFSAERPKGSFSTLEIQRTEQGDSAMYLCASSASGTRQTQYFGPGTRLLVL.

The chain carries TRBV11-2 and TRBJ2-1; tentatively, D is TRBD1 or TRBD2 (5 bases each). The length of the CDR3 is 16 residues. CDR1 is SGHAT and CDR2 is FQNNGV in the germline V gene. Trimming cost V 5 bases and J 2 bases, with 16 bases left between them. CDR3 sequence reads: CASSAGTALPYNEQFF. In DNA form, the CDR3 reads TGTGCCAGCAGCGCAGGGACGGCCCTCCCCTACAATGAGCAGTTCTTC.

In its sample, this clone was seen once. This chain links TRBV4-1 with TRBJ1-1; D not certain. Germline CDR1 and CDR2: MGHRA and YSYEKL. V shed 1 base and J shed 8 bases, with 11 bases lying between them. The CDR3 length is 13 residues. The DNA of the CDR3 is TGCGCCAGCAGCCAAGGTGCCTTCAGAGAAGCTTTCTTT. It specifies CASSQGAFREAFF.

The chain carries TRBV4-3 and TRBJ2-2; D call uncertain. This CDR3 comprises 16 residues. CDR1 and CDR2 (germline): LGHNA, YSLEER. V lost 2 bases and J 1 base, leaving 11 bases between the germline ends. In nucleotides, the CDR3 is TGCGCCAGCAGCCAAAGCCTAGTTTTGAACACCGGGGAGCTGTTTTTT. The encoded protein is CASSQSLVLNTGELFF.

The rearrangement links TRBV21-1 to TRBJ2-2; the DNA was not used to check the table's D call, TRBD1. TRBV21-1 counts as a pseudogene. CDR3 length equals 17 residues. CDR3 DNA sequence: TGTGCCAGCAGCAATGGAATTGACAGGGCAAACACCGGGGAGCTGTTTTTT. As protein: CASSNGIDRANTGELFF.

CDR3 protein: CASSLGGGTYEQYF. The CDR3 DNA reads as TGTGCCAGCAGTTTAGGAGGAGGGACCTACGAGCAGTACTTC. This chain uses TRBV27 with TRBJ2-7; D perhaps matches TRBD2 (6 bases). The germline V gene has CDR1 MNHEY and CDR2 SMNVEV (reference sequence). V lost 2 bases and J 2 bases, leaving 10 bases between the germline ends. The CDR3 runs 14 residues.

This chain links TRBV10-1 with TRBJ2-1, with D possibly TRBD2 on 6 matching bases. There are 14 residues in the CDR3. CDR1 WNHNN and CDR2 SYGVQD come from the germline V gene (reference sequence). The V end was cut by 3 bases, the J end by 8 bases, with 14 bases between. CDR3 in amino acids: CASSDLGTLDEQFF. In nucleotides, the CDR3 is TGCGCCAGCAGTGATCTCGGGACTCTCGATGAGCAGTTCTTC.